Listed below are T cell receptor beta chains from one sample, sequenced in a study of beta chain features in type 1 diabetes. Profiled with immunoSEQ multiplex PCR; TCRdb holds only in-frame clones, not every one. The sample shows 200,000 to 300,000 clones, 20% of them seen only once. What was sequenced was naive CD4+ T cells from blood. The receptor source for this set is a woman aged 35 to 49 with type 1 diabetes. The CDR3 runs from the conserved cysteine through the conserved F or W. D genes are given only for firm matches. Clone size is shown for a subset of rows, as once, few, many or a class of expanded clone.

CDR3 protein: CASSLVPRPSSGANVLTF
CDR3 DNA: TGTGCCAGCAGCTTAGTGCCCAGGCCCAGCTCTGGGGCCAACGTCCTGACTTTC
V gene: TRBV7-9
D gene: NA
clone size: few
J gene: TRBJ2-6

CDR3 protein: CASSLWTGDQETQYF
CDR3 DNA: TGTGCCAGCAGCCTTTGGACAGGAGACCAAGAGACCCAGTACTTC
V gene: TRBV7-2
D gene: TRBD1
clone size: NA
J gene: TRBJ2-5

CDR3 protein: CASTVGGAGAFF
CDR3 DNA: TGTGCCAGCACCGTGGGGGGGGCGGGAGCTTTCTTT
V gene: TRBV28
D gene: NA
clone size: NA
J gene: TRBJ1-1

CDR3 protein: CATSSRAPGAQHF
CDR3 DNA: TGTGCCACCAGCAGCCGGGCCCCAGGGGCCCAGCATTTT
V gene: TRBV15
D gene: NA
clone size: NA
J gene: TRBJ1-5

CDR3 protein: CASSYGPGLQYF
CDR3 DNA: TGTGCCAGCAGTTACGGGCCAGGCTTACAGTACTTC
V gene: TRBV6-6
D gene: NA
clone size: NA
J gene: TRBJ2-7

CDR3 protein: CATSREGGQGYYEQYF
CDR3 DNA: TGTGCCACCAGCAGAGAGGGGGGACAGGGTTACTACGAGCAGTACTTC
V gene: TRBV15
D gene: TRBD1
clone size: NA
J gene: TRBJ2-7

CDR3 protein: CASSEAMASGPWNEQFF
CDR3 DNA: TGTGCCAGCAGCGAAGCCATGGCTAGCGGGCCATGGAATGAGCAGTTCTTC
V gene: TRBV7-6
D gene: TRBD2
clone size: NA
J gene: TRBJ2-1

CDR3 protein: CASSSMAGTATYEQYF
CDR3 DNA: TGTGCCAGCAGTTCGATGGCCGGGACAGCCACCTACGAGCAGTACTTC
V gene: TRBV6-5
D gene: TRBD1
clone size: few
J gene: TRBJ2-7

CDR3 protein: CASSSQEETFF
CDR3 DNA: TGTGCCAGCAGCAGTCAAGAGGAGACTTTCTTT
V gene: TRBV5-4
D gene: NA
clone size: NA
J gene: TRBJ1-1

CDR3 protein: CASSLDLGRAYGYTF
CDR3 DNA: TGTGCCAGCAGCTTAGATCTGGGCAGGGCCTATGGCTACACCTTC
V gene: TRBV11-2
D gene: NA
clone size: few
J gene: TRBJ1-2

CDR3 protein: CALDQGSGTEAFF
CDR3 DNA: TGTGCCCTGGACCAGGGGTCAGGCACTGAAGCTTTCTTT
V gene: TRBV30
D gene: NA
clone size: NA
J gene: TRBJ1-1

CDR3 protein: CASSLRGQGNEQYF
CDR3 DNA: TGTGCCAGCAGCTTGCGTGGACAGGGAAACGAGCAGTACTTC
V gene: TRBV5-6
D gene: TRBD1
clone size: NA
J gene: TRBJ2-7

CDR3 protein: CASSVEIARLNEQFF
CDR3 DNA: TGTGCCAGCAGCGTAGAAATAGCGCGACTTAATGAGCAGTTCTTC
V gene: TRBV9
D gene: NA
clone size: NA
J gene: TRBJ2-1

CDR3 protein: CASMGQVNTEAFF
CDR3 DNA: TGCGCCAGCATGGGGCAGGTCAACACTGAAGCTTTCTTT
V gene: TRBV5-1
D gene: NA
clone size: few
J gene: TRBJ1-1

CDR3 protein: CASSQRSGGVASEQFF
CDR3 DNA: TGTGCCAGCAGCCAGAGATCCGGGGGAGTGGCCAGTGAGCAGTTCTTC
V gene: TRBV4-2
D gene: NA
clone size: NA
J gene: TRBJ2-1

CDR3 protein: CASSYSSGTDTQYF
CDR3 DNA: TGTGCCAGCAGTTACTCATCCGGCACAGATACGCAGTATTTT
V gene: TRBV6-5
D gene: NA
clone size: few
J gene: TRBJ2-3